This TCR beta chain emerged from a study of T cell changes during pregnancy in multiple sclerosis. Repertoires were generated with immunoSEQ multiplex PCR, while TCRdb's copy carries only in-frame clones and drops some. Among about 59,000 clones, over 85% were seen once, and the ten largest hold 2.6%. This CDR3 is 16 amino acids long. V was trimmed by 0 bases and J by 7 bases, leaving 16 bases between them. CDR1 is MRHNA, CDR2 SNTAGT, per germline. Specimen: CD8+ T cells from peripheral blood mononuclear cells, collected in the third trimester of pregnancy. The gene calls are TRBV6-4 and TRBJ1-3; TRBD1 is a possible D gene (6 bases). This TCR was sampled from a female donor with multiple sclerosis, enrolled in a pregnancy study. The CDR3 here is CASSDSHGQSWNTIYF. The CDR3 bases are TGTGCCAGCAGTGACTCCCACGGACAGTCCTGGAACACCATATATTTT.